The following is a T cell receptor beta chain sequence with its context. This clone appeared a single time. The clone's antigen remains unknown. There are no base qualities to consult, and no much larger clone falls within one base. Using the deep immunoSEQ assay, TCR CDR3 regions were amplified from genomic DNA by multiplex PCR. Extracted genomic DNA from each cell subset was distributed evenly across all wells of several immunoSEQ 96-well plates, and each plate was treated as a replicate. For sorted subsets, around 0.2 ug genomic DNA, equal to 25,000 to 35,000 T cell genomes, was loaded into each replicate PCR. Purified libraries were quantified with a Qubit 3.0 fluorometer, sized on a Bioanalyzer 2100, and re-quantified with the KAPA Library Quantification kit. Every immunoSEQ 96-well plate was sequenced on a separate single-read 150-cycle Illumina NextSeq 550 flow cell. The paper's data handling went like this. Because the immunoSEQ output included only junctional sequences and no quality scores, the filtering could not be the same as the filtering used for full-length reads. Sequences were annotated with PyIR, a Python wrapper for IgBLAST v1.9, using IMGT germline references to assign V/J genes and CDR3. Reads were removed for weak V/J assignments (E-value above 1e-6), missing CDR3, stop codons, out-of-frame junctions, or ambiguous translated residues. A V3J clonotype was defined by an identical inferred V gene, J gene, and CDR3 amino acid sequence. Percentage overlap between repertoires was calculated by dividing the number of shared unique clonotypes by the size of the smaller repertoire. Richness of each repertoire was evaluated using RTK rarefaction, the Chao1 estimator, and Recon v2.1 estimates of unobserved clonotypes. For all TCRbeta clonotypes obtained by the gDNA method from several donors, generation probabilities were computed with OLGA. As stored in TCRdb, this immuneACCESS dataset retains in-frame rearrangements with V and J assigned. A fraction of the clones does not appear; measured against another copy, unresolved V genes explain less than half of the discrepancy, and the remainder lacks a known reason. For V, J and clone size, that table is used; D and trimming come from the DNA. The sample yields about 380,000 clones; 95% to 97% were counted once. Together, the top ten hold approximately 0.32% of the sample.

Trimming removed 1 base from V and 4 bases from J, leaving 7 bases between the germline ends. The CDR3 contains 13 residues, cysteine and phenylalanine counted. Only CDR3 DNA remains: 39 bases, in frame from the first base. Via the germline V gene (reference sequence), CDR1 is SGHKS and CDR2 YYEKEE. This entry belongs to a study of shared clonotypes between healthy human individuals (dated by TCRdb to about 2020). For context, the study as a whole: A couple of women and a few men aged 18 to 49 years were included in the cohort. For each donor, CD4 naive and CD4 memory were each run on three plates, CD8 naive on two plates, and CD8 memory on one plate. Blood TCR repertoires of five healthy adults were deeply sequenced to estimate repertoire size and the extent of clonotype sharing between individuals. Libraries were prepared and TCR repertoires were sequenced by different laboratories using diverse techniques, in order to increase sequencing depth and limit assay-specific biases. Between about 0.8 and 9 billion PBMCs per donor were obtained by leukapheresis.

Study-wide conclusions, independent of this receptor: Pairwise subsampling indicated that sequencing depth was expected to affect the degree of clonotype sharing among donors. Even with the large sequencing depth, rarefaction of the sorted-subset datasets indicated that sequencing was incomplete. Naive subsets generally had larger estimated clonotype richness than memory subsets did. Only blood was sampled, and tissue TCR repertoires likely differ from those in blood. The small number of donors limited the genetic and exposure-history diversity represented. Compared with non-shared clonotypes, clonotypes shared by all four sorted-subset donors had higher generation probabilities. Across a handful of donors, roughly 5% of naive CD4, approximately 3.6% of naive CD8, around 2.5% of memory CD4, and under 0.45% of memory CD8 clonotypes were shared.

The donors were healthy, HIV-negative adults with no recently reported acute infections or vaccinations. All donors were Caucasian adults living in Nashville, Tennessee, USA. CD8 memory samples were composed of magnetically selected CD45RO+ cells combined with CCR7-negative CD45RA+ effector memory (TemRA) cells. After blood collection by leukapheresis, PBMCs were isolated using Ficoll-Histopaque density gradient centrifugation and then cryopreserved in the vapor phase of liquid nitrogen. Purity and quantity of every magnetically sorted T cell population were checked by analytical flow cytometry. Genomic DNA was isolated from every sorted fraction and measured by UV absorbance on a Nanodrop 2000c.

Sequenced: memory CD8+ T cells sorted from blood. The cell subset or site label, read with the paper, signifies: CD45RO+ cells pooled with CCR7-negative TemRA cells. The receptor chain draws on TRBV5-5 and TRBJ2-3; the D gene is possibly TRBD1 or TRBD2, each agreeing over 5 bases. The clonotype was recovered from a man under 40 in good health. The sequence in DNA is TGTGCCAGCAGCTTGCGGGGCCCAGATACGCAGTATTTT. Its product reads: CASSLRGPDTQYF.